Shown below are 2 T cell receptor beta chains from a single sample sequenced in a study of blood T cell repertoires in COVID-19. Sequencing was performed with immunoSEQ multiplex PCR; in TCRdb, only in-frame clones are kept and a portion is missing. Found here are 430,000 or so clones, about 88% of them singletons; the top ten hold less than 1.5%. The sequenced material came from PBMCs or T cells enriched from blood (not recorded which). All receptors come from a woman in her late teens or twenties who had been exposed to COVID-19.

The chain uses TRBV28 and TRBJ1-2; D gene ambiguous. Trimming removed 1 base at V and 4 bases at J, with 10 bases between. The CDR3 covers 14 residues. Germline V lookup: CDR1 MDHEN, CDR2 SYDVKM. CDR3 DNA: TGTGCCAGCAGTTTATTGGGCCTGGGCTATGGCTACACCTTC. It yields the protein CASSLLGLGYGYTF.

The chain combines TRBV6-5 with TRBJ2-7; TRBD1 matches 9 bases. The CDR3 is 14 amino acids. J lost 3 bases, V lost 1 base, and 1 base had no gene match. CDR1 is MNHEY, CDR2 SVGAGI, per germline. CDR3 nucleotides: TGTGCCAGCAGTTACTTGGGACAGGGCTACGAGCAGTACTTC. It is translated as CASSYLGQGYEQYF.